This is a list of T cell receptor beta chains from one sample in a study of monozygotic twins with inflammatory bowel disease. TCRdb re-analyzed the 5' RACE reads; it lists each CDR3 protein once, without DNA. Here the sample table reports some 400,000 distinct CDR3 sequences. Sequenced material: blood. All receptors come from a human donor with ulcerative colitis or Crohn's disease, or a healthy co-twin of an affected twin (not recorded which). Both conserved end residues are part of each CDR3. Each record gives: CDR3 length, J gene, V gene, CDR3 protein.

>14|TRBJ1-6|TRBV10-3
CAISEEGGNSPLHF
>16|TRBJ2-5|TRBV30
CAWSPGLAGGAETQYF
>14|TRBJ2-7|TRBV7-2
CASSFTDGPYEQYF
>16|TRBJ2-5|TRBV7-2
CASSLGGGGVRETQYF
>15|TRBJ2-7|TRBV6-5
CASSYVAGVSGEQYF
>13|TRBJ1-1|TRBV29-1
CSAPRGGNSEAFF
>16|TRBJ2-5|TRBV20-1
CSARPGGLASQETQYF
>16|TRBJ2-3|TRBV7-9
CASSTPEGQNTDTQYF
>14|TRBJ2-3|TRBV10-3
CAIKAGGITDTQYF
>14|TRBJ1-1|TRBV5-1
CASSLDRENTEAFF
>18|TRBJ2-2|TRBV7-3
CASSLRGQGLGDTGELFF
>16|TRBJ2-1|TRBV5-1
CASSVIAGTGDNEQFF
>15|TRBJ2-7|TRBV4-1
CASSQTPGPSYEQYF
>13|TRBJ1-1|TRBV29-1
CSVEFVEAAEAFF
>12|TRBJ1-2|TRBV7-2
CASSFERYGYTF
>11|TRBJ1-3|TRBV20-1
CSAPMVDTIYF
>20|TRBJ2-5|TRBV5-1
CASSLELSGLRPAGGETQYF
>13|TRBJ1-6|TRBV7-9
CASSSDRGPPLHF
>19|TRBJ2-5|TRBV4-2
CASSDRDRGTPSGKETQYF
>14|TRBJ2-2|TRBV20-1
CSALSGGDTGELFF
>16|TRBJ2-1|TRBV5-1
CASSLGTGVSYNEQFF
>11|TRBJ1-1|TRBV10-3
CAISESREAFF
>16|TRBJ1-3|TRBV3-1
CASSQDRKGPGNTIYF
>13|TRBJ1-5|TRBV6-2/TRBV6-3
CASSSMGNQPQHF
>15|TRBJ2-3|TRBV18
CASSPQSGSADTQYF
>16|TRBJ2-6|TRBV5-1
CASSVIQGAGANVLTF
>15|TRBJ2-7|TRBV4-1
CASSQAAGLSYEQYF
>14|TRBJ1-5|TRBV12-3/TRBV12-4
CASRGTDLLQPQHF